This T cell receptor (beta chain) comes out of a study of spatial heterogeneity in lung cancer. The overall study: Every unique TCR and UMI combination, on average, appeared more than ten times in raw reads.

This clonotype was found many times. A single record per CDR3 protein comes from TCRdb applying MiXCR to the 5' RACE reads. The sample has 35,000 to 45,000 distinct CDR3 sequences, about 7.9% seen once. The time point here: blood at routine non-recurrence follow-up after resection. The sequenced material consisted of unsorted whole RNA from tumor, nontumor lung or frozen PBMC. This CDR3 comprises 12 residues. Deletions cut 5 bases from V and 9 bases from J, with 16 bases between. Germline loops: CDR1 SQVTM, CDR2 ANQGSEA. The origin of this receptor is a male donor with early-stage non-small cell lung cancer. Specimen: PBMCs, collected at follow-up. The chain recombines TRBV29-1 with TRBJ2-5; maybe TRBD2 (6 bases). The CDR3 loop reads CSVKGDGEAQYF. CDR3 DNA: TGCAGCGTTAAGGGCGACGGGGAGGCCCAGTACTTC.